The TCR beta chain under discussion was sequenced for a study of blood T cell repertoires in COVID-19. On the study more broadly: Some COVID-19 samples were acute and others convalescent; all came from the United States, Italy and Spain. Sample material is recorded as cDNA or gDNA derived from T cells, B-cell-depleted T cells, or PBMCs.

How the authors handled the data: Cell counts per sample came from amplifying reference gene primers. Assay used: immunoSEQ multiplex PCR; TCRdb lists only in-frame clones, some missing. V and J calls plus clone size are reproduced from that table; the DNA served to infer D and trimming. The data contain about 87,000 clones, roughly 82% of them singletons. With regard to this clone: It is unclear where the CDR3 begins or ends on the DNA, so no DNA is shown, and the CDR3 is as TCRdb lists it.

The source of this sequence is a human donor in a cohort sampled during active COVID-19. Sequenced: peripheral blood.

The CDR3 is CATTGTGSYGCTF. The chain couples TRBV28 to TRBJ1-2; the DNA was not used to check the table's D call, TRBD1. The CDR3 numbers 13 amino acids, ends counted. The germline CDR1 and CDR2 sequences are MDHEN and SYDVKM.